This TCR beta chain was retrieved from a study of cytomegalovirus exposure and HLA in healthy donors. The PCR had 60 Vbeta and 13 Jbeta primers. Repertoires were generated with immunoSEQ multiplex PCR, while TCRdb's copy carries only in-frame clones and drops some. The sample consists of about 130,000 clones, roughly four fifths of them appearing once. A word on this clone: The antigen remains undetermined.

CDR1 and CDR2 (germline): SGHTA, FQGNSA. The CDR3 sequence is 17 residues long. V shed 5 bases and J 4 bases; nucleotides not matched to a gene: 12. General study points: High specificity and sensitivity for cytomegalovirus status were reported for the classifier. Cytomegalovirus association was listed for roughly 160 TCR beta chains. Presence/absence analyses assumed roughly uniform sequencing depth across donors, which may not hold.

The specimen sequenced was PBMCs. This rearrangement joins TRBV7-2 to TRBJ1-4, with 8 bases lining up with TRBD1. The source is a male donor in good health and CMV-seropositive. Written as DNA, the CDR3 is TGTGCCAGCAGCCCCCAGTCCGGACAGGGCAATAATGAAAAACTGTTTTTT. Translating it yields CASSPQSGQGNNEKLFF.